This TCR beta chain is from a study of vaccination effects on CD4 cells after COVID-19. Across the study: It was a median of 72 days after the second dose that post-vaccine samples were obtained. Each well held around 2 million PBMC cultured with about 9.1 ug/ml peptides and 9.5 to 10 IU/ml IL-2.

Following 10 days of culture, CD4+ T cells were isolated. As their vaccination, participants received two doses of either BNT162b2 or mRNA-1273. Study-level results: Marked clonal contraction of infection- and vaccine-induced clones was seen late after vaccination.

About this clone itself: Its antigen is currently unknown.

Repertoires were generated with immunoSEQ multiplex PCR, while TCRdb's copy carries only in-frame clones and drops some. The data contain 35,000 to 55,000 clones, around 70% of them singletons. This receptor was obtained from a human donor who received a COVID-19 vaccine. Here the sequenced sample was CD4+ T cells from PBMCs cultured without peptide, taken after COVID-19 vaccination.

The CDR3 DNA is TGTGCCAGCAGTGAAGCTTTAGAATCGGGGTTTTCAGCTTTCTTT. Translation: CASSEALESGFSAFF. The chain couples TRBV2 to TRBJ1-1; D gene ambiguous. Germline loops: CDR1 SNHLY, CDR2 FYNNEI. This CDR3 comprises 15 residues. Trimming shortened V by 0 bases and J by 10 bases, and 18 bases separated the two germline ends.